These T cell receptor beta chains were read from a single sample in a study of response to subunit inactivated influenza vaccine. Using its own MiXCR run on the RT-PCR reads, TCRdb lists one record per CDR3 protein. The sample lists more than 400,000 distinct CDR3 sequences, about a tenth occurring once. Source: PBMCs from blood, taken about 40 days after vaccination. All receptors derive from a man aged 45 to 65 who received an inactivated influenza vaccine. CDR3s include the opening cysteine and the closing phenylalanine or tryptophan. The D gene is left open where the match is weak. Clone sizes are given selectively: once, few, many, or a class where the clone is expanded.

j_call	v_call	clone_size	d_call	cdr3_nt	cdr3_aa
TRBJ1-5	TRBV6-2/TRBV6-3	once	TRBD1	TGTGCCAGCAGCAGGGACAGGGCCTTCAATCAGCCCCAGCATTTT	CASSRDRAFNQPQHF
TRBJ2-5	TRBV28	many	-	TGTGCCAGCAGTTATCGCGGAAAGACCCAGTACTTC	CASSYRGKTQYF
TRBJ2-2	TRBV6-1	many	-	TGTGCCAGCAGTGAGAACACCGGGGAGCTGTTTTTT	CASSENTGELFF
TRBJ2-2	TRBV20-1	many	-	TGCAGTGCTAGAGGGGGAAACACCGGGGAGCTGTTTTTT	CSARGGNTGELFF
TRBJ1-2	TRBV5-1	many	TRBD1	TGCGCCAGCAGCCCGGGGGGGACAGGGAACTATGGCTACACCTTC	CASSPGGTGNYGYTF
TRBJ1-4	TRBV7-2	few	TRBD1	TGTGCCAGCAGCTTTGGACAGGGTAATGAAAAACTGTTTTTT	CASSFGQGNEKLFF
TRBJ2-7	TRBV21-1	few	-	TGTGCCAGCAGCAAAGTACGGGACTCCTACGAGCAGTACTTC	CASSKVRDSYEQYF
TRBJ2-3	TRBV20-1	-	TRBD2	TGCAGTGCTCCCGACTCGGGACTAATAGGAGATACGCAGTATTTT	CSAPDSGLIGDTQYF
TRBJ2-2	TRBV6-5	many	TRBD2	TGTGCCAGCAGTTACTCGGGGACTAGCGGGAGTGGGGAGCTGTTTTTT	CASSYSGTSGSGELFF
TRBJ1-5	TRBV6-5	few	TRBD1	TGTGCCAGCAGTTACGAAGGGGGCGTAAATCAGCCCCAGCATTTT	CASSYEGGVNQPQHF
TRBJ2-6	TRBV6-1	few	-	TGTGCCAGCAGTGAAGTTTTTTGGGCTGGGGCCAACGTCCTGACTTTC	CASSEVFWAGANVLTF
TRBJ2-7	TRBV3-1	-	-	TGTGCCAGCAGCCGATCCGGACAGTACTACGAGCAGTACTTC	CASSRSGQYYEQYF
TRBJ1-6	TRBV7-8	few	TRBD1	TGTGCCAGCAGACGACAGGGGGCTGGTTCACCCCTCCACTTT	CASRRQGAGSPLHF
TRBJ2-1	TRBV11-2	few	TRBD1	TGTGCCAGCAGCTTAGATAGGGTAGGGACAGGGAACGAGCAGTTCTTC	CASSLDRVGTGNEQFF
TRBJ1-2	TRBV6-2/TRBV6-3	many	TRBD1	TGTGCCAGCAGTACCCACAGGGGGCCGAGCTATGGCTACACCTTC	CASSTHRGPSYGYTF
TRBJ1-5	TRBV20-1	few	-	TGCAGTGCGTCGGACAGCCCCAATCAGCCCCAGCATTTT	CSASDSPNQPQHF
TRBJ2-7	TRBV7-9	many	-	TGTGCCAGCAGCAGGGACCTCTACGAGCAGTACTTC	CASSRDLYEQYF
TRBJ2-5	TRBV9	-	-	TGTGCCAGCAGCGTAGGAGGGGGGGATGCTGAGACCCAGTACTTC	CASSVGGGDAETQYF
TRBJ1-1	TRBV12-3/TRBV12-4	few	TRBD1	TGTGCCAGCAGTCACAGGGGGCACACTGAAGCTTTCTTT	CASSHRGHTEAFF
TRBJ2-5	TRBV20-1	-	TRBD2	TGCAGTGCTCAAGCAGGAGCGGGAAGATCAGAGACCCAGTACTTC	CSAQAGAGRSETQYF
TRBJ1-1	TRBV5-1	few	-	TGCGCCAGCAGCTTGGAGGTGGGCACTGAAGCTTTCTTT	CASSLEVGTEAFF
TRBJ2-1	TRBV27	-	-	TGTGCCAGCAGTAGGATTTCGGGGGCCGGCAATGAGCAGTTCTTC	CASSRISGAGNEQFF
TRBJ1-5	TRBV29-1	-	-	TGCAGCGTTGAAGACACTGGCGGGGGGCCCCAGCATTTT	CSVEDTGGGPQHF
TRBJ2-3	TRBV7-2	-	TRBD2	TGTGCCAGCAGCGTGACTAGCGGGAGTTTGGTAGATACGCAGTATTTT	CASSVTSGSLVDTQYF
TRBJ2-7	TRBV29-1	few	-	TGCAGCGTTGGTGGAGGGATCTACGAGCAGTACTTC	CSVGGGIYEQYF
TRBJ2-7	TRBV25-1	few	TRBD1	TGTGCCAGCAGGCGGGGGACAGGGGGTGACGAGCAGTACTTC	CASRRGTGGDEQYF
TRBJ1-2	TRBV20-1	many	-	TGCAGTGCTAGAGAGGGGGGCTCTGGCTACACCTTC	CSAREGGSGYTF
TRBJ1-6	TRBV12-3/TRBV12-4	many	-	TGTGCCAGCAGCTCTGGAGGAAATAATTCACCCCTCCACTTT	CASSSGGNNSPLHF
TRBJ2-1	TRBV19	-	TRBD2	TGTGCCAGTCGCGAGAGGACTAGCATCAATGAGCAGTTCTTC	CASRERTSINEQFF
TRBJ2-5	TRBV15	few	-	TGTGCCACCAGCACCGCCCCGGGGCGCCAAGAGACCCAGTACTTC	CATSTAPGRQETQYF
TRBJ2-2	TRBV20-1	many	-	TGCAGTGCTATACCCTCGAACACCGGGGAGCTGTTTTTT	CSAIPSNTGELFF
TRBJ2-7	TRBV5-1	many	-	TGTGCCAGCAGCTTAGCGCGGTACGAGCAGTACTTC	CASSLARYEQYF
TRBJ1-2	TRBV10-3	many	-	TGTGCCATCAGTGAGGGAGCTAACTATGGCTACACCTTC	CAISEGANYGYTF
TRBJ2-7	TRBV4-2	-	TRBD1	TGTGCCAGCAGCCAACCGACAGGGGTGTACGAGCAGTACTTC	CASSQPTGVYEQYF
TRBJ2-2	TRBV6-1	many	TRBD1	TGTGCCAGCAGGGGACAGCCCATGGGGGAGCTGTTTTTT	CASRGQPMGELFF
TRBJ2-1	TRBV6-5	few	-	TGTGCCAGCAGTTCCCCGATGGAAGGGGGAGAGAGGTGGAATGAGCAGTTCTTC	CASSSPMEGGERWNEQFF
TRBJ1-5	TRBV29-1	many	TRBD1	TGCAGCGTTGGGCAGGGGGTAGGTCAGCCCCAGCATTTT	CSVGQGVGQPQHF
TRBJ2-7	TRBV10-2	many	TRBD2	TGCGCCAGCAGTGCAGCGGGAGCCTTGGGTTACGAGCAGTACTTC	CASSAAGALGYEQYF
TRBJ2-1	TRBV7-3	-	TRBD2	TGTGCCAGCAGCTTAACGGGCGGGAGGTGGAGTGAGCAGTTCTTC	CASSLTGGRWSEQFF
TRBJ1-1	TRBV12-3/TRBV12-4	many	-	TGTGCCAGCAAACTCCGGGACGGCACTGAAGCTTTCTTT	CASKLRDGTEAFF
TRBJ1-1	TRBV20-1	few	-	TGCAGTGCTAGACCCCGAGGAGACCTTGAAGCTTTCTTT	CSARPRGDLEAFF
TRBJ2-7	TRBV5-6	many	TRBD2	TGTGCCAGCAGCTGGAGTACGGGGGGTTCCATCTACGAGCAGTACTTC	CASSWSTGGSIYEQYF
TRBJ2-5	TRBV11-2	few	-	TGTGCCAGCAGCTTAGAATTAGTGGTAACCAGAAGACAAGAGACCCAGTACTTC	CASSLELVVTRRQETQYF
TRBJ2-5	TRBV5-1	few	-	TGCGCCAGCAGCTTGCTACGGGGGAAACCCCAAGAGACCCAGTACTTC	CASSLLRGKPQETQYF
TRBJ2-3	TRBV20-1	many	-	TGCAGTGCTAGGAGGGGGGGCTTAACAGATACGCAGTATTTT	CSARRGGLTDTQYF
TRBJ2-1	TRBV28	-	-	TGTGCCAGCAGTTTATGGGGGACTTTGGATGAGCAGTTCTTC	CASSLWGTLDEQFF
TRBJ2-7	TRBV5-1	few	-	TGCGCCAGCAGCTCGGCATCTGGGTCCTACGAGCAGTACTTC	CASSSASGSYEQYF
TRBJ2-5	TRBV29-1	-	-	TGCAGCGTTCCCCCATGGGGCAGGGCTGAGGAAGAGACCCAGTACTTC	CSVPPWGRAEEETQYF
TRBJ1-1	TRBV24-1	-	TRBD1	TGTGCCACCAGTGAGGTGAGCCGGGACAGGGGAATGAACACTGAAGCTTTCTTT	CATSEVSRDRGMNTEAFF
TRBJ1-3	TRBV12-3/TRBV12-4	-	-	TGTGCCAGCCTCAAAGCGGGGGGAAACACCATATATTTT	CASLKAGGNTIYF
TRBJ2-2	TRBV12-3/TRBV12-4	many	-	TGTGCCAGCAGTTCAGGGTCCCCCGGGGAGCTGTTTTTT	CASSSGSPGELFF
TRBJ2-6	TRBV27	few	-	TGTGCCACCCGGAGGGGGACGGTCTCGGGGGCCAACGTCCTGACTTTC	CATRRGTVSGANVLTF
TRBJ2-3	TRBV19	-	TRBD2	TGTGCCAGTAACCAGCGGGAGTTAGTAGATACGCAGTATTTT	CASNQRELVDTQYF